This TCR beta chain stems from a study of beta chain features in type 1 diabetes. Broader study findings: The naive, central memory and Treg TCRB repertoires looked more alike in patients than they did in healthy donors. For Type 1 diabetes patients, all four CD4+ subsets carried TCRB CDR3s that were moderately but significantly shorter.

This CDR3 comprises 14 residues. Germline assignment: CDR1 SGHRS and CDR2 YFSETQ. V lost 2 bases, J lost 5 bases, and 13 bases lay in between. Averaging about 116 mL, one heparinised blood draw came from each individual donor. Sorting based on CD45RO/CCR7/CD25/CD127/CD95/CD27 separated CD4+ naive, central memory, regulatory and stem cell-like memory cells. In this sample, this clone turned up a few times. Its target is not known. Of the isolated RNA, all was reverse transcribed, and so the sequenced material was expressed TCRB transcripts. Assay used: immunoSEQ multiplex PCR; TCRdb lists only in-frame clones, some missing. The data show about 230,000 clones, 16% seen once.

The clonotype was recovered from a man aged 25-45 years with type 1 diabetes. The chain combines TRBV5-1 with TRBJ2-5; D is perhaps TRBD1 (7 bases). The sequenced sample consisted of naive CD4+ T cells from blood. CDR3 sequence reads: CASSFTGAGETQYF. DNA for the CDR3: TGCGCCAGCAGCTTCACAGGGGCGGGGGAGACCCAGTACTTC.